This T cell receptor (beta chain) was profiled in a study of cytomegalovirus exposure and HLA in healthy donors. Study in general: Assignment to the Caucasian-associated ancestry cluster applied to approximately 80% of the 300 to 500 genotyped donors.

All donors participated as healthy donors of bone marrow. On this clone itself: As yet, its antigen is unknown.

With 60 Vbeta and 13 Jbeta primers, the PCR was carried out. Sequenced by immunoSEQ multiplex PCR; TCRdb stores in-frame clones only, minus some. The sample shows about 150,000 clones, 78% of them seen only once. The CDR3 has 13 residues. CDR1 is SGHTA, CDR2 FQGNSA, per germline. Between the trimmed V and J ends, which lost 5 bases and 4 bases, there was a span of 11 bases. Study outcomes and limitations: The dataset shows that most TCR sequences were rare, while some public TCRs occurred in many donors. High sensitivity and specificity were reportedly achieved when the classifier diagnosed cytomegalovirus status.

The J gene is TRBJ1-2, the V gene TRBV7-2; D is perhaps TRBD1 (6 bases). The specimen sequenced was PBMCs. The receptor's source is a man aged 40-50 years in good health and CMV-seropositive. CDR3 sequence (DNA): TGTGCCAGCAGCCAGGACAGATCCTATGGCTACACCTTC. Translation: CASSQDRSYGYTF.